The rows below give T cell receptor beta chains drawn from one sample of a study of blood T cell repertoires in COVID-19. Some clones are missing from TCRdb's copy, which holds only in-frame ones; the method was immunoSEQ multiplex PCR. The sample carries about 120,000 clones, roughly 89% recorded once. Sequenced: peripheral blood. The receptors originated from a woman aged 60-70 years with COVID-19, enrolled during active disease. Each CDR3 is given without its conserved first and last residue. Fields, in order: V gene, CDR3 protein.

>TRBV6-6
ASSYPTGGLSYEQY
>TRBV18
ASQMAGDQPQH
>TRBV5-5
ASSSDRVSSYEQY
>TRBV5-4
ASSRSGRNTGELF
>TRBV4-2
ASSQGGTGWEKLF
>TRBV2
ASSETRARGYEQY
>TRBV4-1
ASSQDVGGYT
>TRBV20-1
SASGIAGQETQY
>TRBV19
ASSTLAGEGEQY
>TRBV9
ASSDPRTNRDRGDTEAF
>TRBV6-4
ASSSQGETDTQY
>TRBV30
AWGQGRGQPQH